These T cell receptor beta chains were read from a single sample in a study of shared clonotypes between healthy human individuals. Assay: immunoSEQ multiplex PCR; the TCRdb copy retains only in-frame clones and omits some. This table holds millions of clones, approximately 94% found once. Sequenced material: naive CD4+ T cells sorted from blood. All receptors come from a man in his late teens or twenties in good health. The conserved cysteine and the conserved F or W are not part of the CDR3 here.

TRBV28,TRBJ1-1,ASSPGTLTEAF
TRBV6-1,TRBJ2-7,ASSEGTSGSYYEQY
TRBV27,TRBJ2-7,ASSLIQAGLYEQY
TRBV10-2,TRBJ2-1,ASRSDSLLSYNEQF
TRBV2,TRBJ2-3,ASSSTDTQY
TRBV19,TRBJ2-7,ASSITTGYEQY
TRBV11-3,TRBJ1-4,ASNNVRKLF
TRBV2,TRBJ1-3,ASISPSSGNTIY
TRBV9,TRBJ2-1,ASSAGTSGSYNEQF
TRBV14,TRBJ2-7,ASSQDWASGAYEQY
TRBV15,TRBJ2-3,ATSRGQGPTDTQY
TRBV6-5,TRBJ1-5,ASSWTGENQPQH
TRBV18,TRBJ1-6,ASSPRDRVSPLH
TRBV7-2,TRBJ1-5,ASSLAGGEQPQH
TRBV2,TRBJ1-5,ASSGGTGGLQPQH
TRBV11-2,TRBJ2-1,ASSLGGPEQF
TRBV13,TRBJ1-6,ASTLFGVGGSRSPLH
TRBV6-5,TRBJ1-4,ASSSGLSNEKLF
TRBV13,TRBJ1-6,ASSRPPGTTSPLH
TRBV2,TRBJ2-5,ASNTGGAGSETQY
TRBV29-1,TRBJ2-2,SVGPGQGWNTGELF
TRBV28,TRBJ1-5,ASRPSTLGQGAMDQPQH
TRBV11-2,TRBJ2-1,ASSLGQAIYNEQF
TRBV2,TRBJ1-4,ASIQGPQEKLF
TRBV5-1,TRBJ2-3,ASSLERIWDTQY
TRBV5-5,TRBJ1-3,ASSTGYSGNTIY
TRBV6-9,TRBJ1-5,ASREYSNQPQH